This T cell receptor beta chain is from a study of blood T cell repertoires in COVID-19. Across the whole study: Acute and convalescent COVID-19 samples came from the United States, Italy and Spain. Nucleic acid was either cDNA or gDNA, and it came from T cells, B-cell-depleted T cells, or PBMCs.

The authors' processing: Using reference gene primer amplification, nucleated cell counts were estimated. Sequencing was performed with immunoSEQ multiplex PCR; in TCRdb, only in-frame clones are kept and a portion is missing. V, J and clone size are taken as reported in that table, and D and trimming were inferred from the DNA itself. Among 250,000 or so clones listed, approximately 89% were seen once. The CDR3 is 15 residues long. Trimming took off 5 bases at V and 0 bases at J, with 16 bases between the two ends. Germline CDR1 and CDR2: SQVTM and ANQGSEA. The specimen was peripheral blood. The rearrangement uses TRBV29-1 and TRBJ1-1, with D possibly TRBD1 on 5 matching bases. The source is a middle-aged man with active or convalescent COVID-19. For the CDR3, the DNA is TGCAGCGTTCTAGGGGCAGGCCGAATGAACACTGAAGCTTTCTTT. Amino acid sequence: CSVLGAGRMNTEAFF.